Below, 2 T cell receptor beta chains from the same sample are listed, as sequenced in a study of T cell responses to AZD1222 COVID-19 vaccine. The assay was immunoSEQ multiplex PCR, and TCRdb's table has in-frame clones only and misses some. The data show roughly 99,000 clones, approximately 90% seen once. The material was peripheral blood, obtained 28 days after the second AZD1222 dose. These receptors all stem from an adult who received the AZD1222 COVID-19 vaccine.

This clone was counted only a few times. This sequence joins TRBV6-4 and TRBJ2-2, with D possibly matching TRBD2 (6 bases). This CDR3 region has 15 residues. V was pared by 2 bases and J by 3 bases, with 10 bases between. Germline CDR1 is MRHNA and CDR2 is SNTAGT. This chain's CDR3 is CASSDGGLDTGELFF. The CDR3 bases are TGTGCCAGCAGTGACGGAGGGTTGGACACCGGGGAGCTGTTTTTT.

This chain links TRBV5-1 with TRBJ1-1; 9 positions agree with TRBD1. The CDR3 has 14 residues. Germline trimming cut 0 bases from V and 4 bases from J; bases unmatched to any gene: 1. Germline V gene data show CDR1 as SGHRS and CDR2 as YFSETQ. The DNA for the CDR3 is TGCGCCAGCAGCTTGGGACAGGGGGGCACTGAAGCTTTCTTT. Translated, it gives CASSLGQGGTEAFF.